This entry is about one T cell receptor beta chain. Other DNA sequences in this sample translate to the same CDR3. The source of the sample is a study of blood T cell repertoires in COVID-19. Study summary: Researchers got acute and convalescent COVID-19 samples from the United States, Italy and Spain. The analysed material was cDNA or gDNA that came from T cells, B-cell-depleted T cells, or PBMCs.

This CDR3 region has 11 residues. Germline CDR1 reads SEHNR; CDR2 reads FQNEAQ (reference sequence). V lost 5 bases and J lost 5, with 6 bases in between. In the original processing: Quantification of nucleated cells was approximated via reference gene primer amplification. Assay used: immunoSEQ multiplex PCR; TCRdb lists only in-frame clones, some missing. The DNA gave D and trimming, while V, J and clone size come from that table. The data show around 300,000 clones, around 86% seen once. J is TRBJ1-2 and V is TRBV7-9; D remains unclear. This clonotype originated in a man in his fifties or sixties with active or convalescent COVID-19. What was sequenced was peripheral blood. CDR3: CASSISYGYTF. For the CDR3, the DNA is TGTGCCAGCAGCATCTCGTATGGCTACACCTTC.